This TCR beta chain was sequenced in a study of blood T cell repertoires in COVID-19. The germline V gene has CDR1 SGHAT and CDR2 FQNNGV. V lost 5 bases, J lost 2 bases, and 11 bases lay in between. This CDR3 contains 14 residues. Shortly before study entry, within 2 weeks, exposed participants had met a COVID-19 case. TCRdb's table, derived via immunoSEQ multiplex PCR, lists solely in-frame clones and lacks some. The sample lists around 140,000 clones, around 90% seen once, with under 4.5% in the top ten. Sequencing was done on a sample of PBMCs or T cells enriched from blood (not recorded which). V gene TRBV11-2 combines with J gene TRBJ2-3; D is unclear. The receptor was isolated from a woman aged 40 to 55 who had been exposed to COVID-19. As DNA, the CDR3 is TGTGCCAGCAGCCTCAGGTTTTACACAGATACGCAGTATTTT. Amino acid sequence: CASSLRFYTDTQYF.